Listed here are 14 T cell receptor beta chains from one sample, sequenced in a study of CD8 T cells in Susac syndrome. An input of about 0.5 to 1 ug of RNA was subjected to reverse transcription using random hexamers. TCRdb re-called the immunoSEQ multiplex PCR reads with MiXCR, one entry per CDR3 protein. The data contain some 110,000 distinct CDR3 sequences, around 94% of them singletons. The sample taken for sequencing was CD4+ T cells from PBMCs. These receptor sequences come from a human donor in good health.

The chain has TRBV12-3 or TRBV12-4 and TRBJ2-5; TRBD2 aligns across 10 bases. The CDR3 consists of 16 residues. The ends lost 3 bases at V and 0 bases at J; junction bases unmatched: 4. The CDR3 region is CASSLGTSGNQETQYF. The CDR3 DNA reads TGTGCCAGCAGTTTGGGAACTAGCGGGAACCAAGAGACCCAGTACTTC.

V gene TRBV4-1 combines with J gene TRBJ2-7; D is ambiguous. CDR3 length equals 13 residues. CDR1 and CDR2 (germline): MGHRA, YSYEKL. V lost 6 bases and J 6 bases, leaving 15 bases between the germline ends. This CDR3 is CASRQPGAAEQYF. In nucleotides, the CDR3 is TGCGCCAGCAGACAGCCCGGCGCGGCCGAGCAGTACTTC.

For the CDR3, the DNA is TGCAGTGCCCCCGACGAGGGACTCGAGCAGTACTTC. Residues: CSAPDEGLEQYF. The V gene is TRBV20-1, the J gene TRBJ2-7; TRBD2 is a possible D gene (6 bases). The V end lost 6 bases, the J end lost 6 bases, and 15 bases lay between the germline ends. The germline CDR1 and CDR2 sequences are DFQATT and SNEGSKA (reference sequence). The length of the CDR3 is 12 residues.

The CDR3 loop reads CASSLGGKNEQFF. CDR3 coding DNA: TGTGCCAGCAGCTTAGGCGGGAAGAATGAGCAGTTCTTC. The genes are TRBV7-2 and TRBJ2-1; a weak D match, TRBD2 (6 bases). Trimming removed 1 base from V and 7 bases from J, with 8 bases in between. Germline V gene data show CDR1 as SGHTA and CDR2 as FQGNSA. The CDR3 extends over 13 amino acids.

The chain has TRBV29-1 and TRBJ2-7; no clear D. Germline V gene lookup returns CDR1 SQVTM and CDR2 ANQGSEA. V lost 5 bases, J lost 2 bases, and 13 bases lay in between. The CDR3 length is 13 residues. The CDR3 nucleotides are TGCAGCGTTACCGGGCTAGTAGCCTACGAGCAGTACTTC. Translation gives CSVTGLVAYEQYF.

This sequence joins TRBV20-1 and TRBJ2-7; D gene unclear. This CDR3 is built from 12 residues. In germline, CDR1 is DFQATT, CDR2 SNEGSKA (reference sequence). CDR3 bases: TGCATGGCGAGGTACAACACCTACGAGCAGTACTTC. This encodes CMARYNTYEQYF.

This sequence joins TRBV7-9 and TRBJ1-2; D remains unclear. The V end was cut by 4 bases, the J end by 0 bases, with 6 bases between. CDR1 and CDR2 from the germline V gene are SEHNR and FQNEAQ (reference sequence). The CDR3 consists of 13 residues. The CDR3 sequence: CASSSKPNYGYTF. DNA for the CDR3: TGTGCCAGCAGCTCGAAACCTAACTATGGCTACACCTTC.

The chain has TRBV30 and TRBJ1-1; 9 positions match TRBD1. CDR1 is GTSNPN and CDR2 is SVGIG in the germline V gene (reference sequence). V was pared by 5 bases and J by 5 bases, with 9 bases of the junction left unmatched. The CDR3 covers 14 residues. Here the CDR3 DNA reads TGTGCCTGGGTATACGGGACAGGGATTACTGAAGCTTTCTTT. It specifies CAWVYGTGITEAFF.

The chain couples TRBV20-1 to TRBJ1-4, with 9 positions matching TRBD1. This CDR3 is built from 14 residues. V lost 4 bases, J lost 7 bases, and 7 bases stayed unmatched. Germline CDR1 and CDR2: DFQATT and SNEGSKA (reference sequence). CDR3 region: CSAKKQGAGEKLFF. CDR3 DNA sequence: TGCAGTGCTAAAAAACAGGGGGCGGGTGAAAAACTGTTTTTT.

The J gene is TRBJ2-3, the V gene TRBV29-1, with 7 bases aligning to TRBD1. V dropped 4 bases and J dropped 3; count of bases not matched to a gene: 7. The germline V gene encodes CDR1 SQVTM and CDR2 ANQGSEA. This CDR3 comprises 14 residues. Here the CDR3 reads CSVGLATGTDTQYF. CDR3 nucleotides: TGCAGCGTTGGGTTAGCGACAGGGACAGATACGCAGTATTTT.

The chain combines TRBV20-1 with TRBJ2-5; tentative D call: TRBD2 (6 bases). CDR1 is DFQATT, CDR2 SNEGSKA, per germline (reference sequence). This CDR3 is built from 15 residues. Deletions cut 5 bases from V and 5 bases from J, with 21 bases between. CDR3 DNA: TGCAGTGCTGCTCTTGGGGGAGGTCGTGGGGAGACCCAGTACTTC. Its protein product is CSAALGGGRGETQYF.

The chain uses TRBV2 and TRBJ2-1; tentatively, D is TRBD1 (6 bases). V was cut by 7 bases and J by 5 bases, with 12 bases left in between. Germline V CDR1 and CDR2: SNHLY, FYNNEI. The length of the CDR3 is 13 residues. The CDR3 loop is CASNPDRNNEQFF. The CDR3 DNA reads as TGTGCCAGCAACCCGGACAGAAACAATGAGCAGTTCTTC.

The CDR3, as DNA: TGTGCCAGCAGCTCCGGACTAGCGGGAACCGGGGAGCTGTTTTTT. This translates into CASSSGLAGTGELFF. The V gene is TRBV2, the J gene TRBJ2-2, with TRBD2 matching over 12 bases. This CDR3 contains 15 residues. In germline, CDR1 is SNHLY, CDR2 FYNNEI. Unmatched junction bases numbered 4, after V lost 6 bases and J lost 5 bases.

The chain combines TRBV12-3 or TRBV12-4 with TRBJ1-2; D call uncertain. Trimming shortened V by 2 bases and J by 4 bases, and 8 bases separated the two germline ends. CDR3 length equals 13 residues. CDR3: CASSLRESYGYTF. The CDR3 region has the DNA TGTGCCAGCAGTTTAAGGGAGAGCTATGGCTACACCTTC.